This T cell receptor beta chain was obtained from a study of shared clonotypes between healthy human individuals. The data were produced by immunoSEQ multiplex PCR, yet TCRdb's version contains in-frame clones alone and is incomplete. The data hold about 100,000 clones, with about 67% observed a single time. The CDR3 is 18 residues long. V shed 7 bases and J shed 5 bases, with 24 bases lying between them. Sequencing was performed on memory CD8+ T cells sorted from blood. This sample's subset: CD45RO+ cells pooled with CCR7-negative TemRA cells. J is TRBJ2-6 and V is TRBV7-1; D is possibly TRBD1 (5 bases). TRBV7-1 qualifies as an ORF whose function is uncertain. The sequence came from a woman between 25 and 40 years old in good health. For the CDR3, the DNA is TGTGCCAGCACTCCATCTCTACGAGGACAAAGTCGGGCCAACGTCCTGACTTTC. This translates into CASTPSLRGQSRANVLTF.